This record looks at one T cell receptor (beta chain) sequence and its context. Between the trimmed V and J ends, which lost 3 bases and 4 bases, there was a span of 10 bases. The CDR3 sequence is 13 residues long. Germline CDR1 MNHEY, CDR2 SMNVEV (reference sequence). Produced via immunoSEQ multiplex PCR; TCRdb's table is partial and in-frame only. The table shows several thousand clones, with approximately 79% occurring only once. The sample is drawn from a study of T cell clones after liver transplantation. As for the study in general: TCRbeta sequencing after a pre-transplant mixed lymphocyte reaction identified graft-donor-reactive clones, later tracked in post-transplant blood. Samples came pre-transplant, pre-randomization before withdrawal, and post-randomization after withdrawal ended.

The receptor comes from a human patient who received a liver transplant. The graft donor may have contributed some T cells. Sample: CD8+ T cells from blood, taken 24 months after liver transplant. This chain joins TRBV27 and TRBJ2-7, with a weak D call TRBD2 (5 bases). The chain's CDR3 is CASSLGALYEQYF. DNA of the CDR3: TGTGCCAGCAGTTTGGGAGCACTTTACGAGCAGTACTTC.